This is a list of T cell receptor beta chains from one sample in a study of identical twins. TCRdb re-called the 5' RACE reads with MiXCR, one entry per CDR3 protein. The sample has 470,000 or so distinct CDR3 sequences, approximately 24% seen once. Another study also made use of these data, one on T cells expressing NK-cell markers.

Sequenced material: CD4+ T cells sorted from blood. The receptors here all came from a woman aged 18-29 years in good health. CDR3s include the opening cysteine and the closing phenylalanine or tryptophan. D genes are given only for firm matches. A row's size may be missing; if present it is once, few, many or a size class.

clone_size: -; d_call: -; v_call: TRBV5-1; j_call: TRBJ2-1; cdr3_nt: TGCGCCAGCAGCTCCGCCGGTCCTTACAATGAGCAGTTCTTC; cdr3_aa: CASSSAGPYNEQFF
clone_size: few; d_call: TRBD1; v_call: TRBV12-3/TRBV12-4; j_call: TRBJ1-2; cdr3_nt: TGTGCCAGCAGAGGGGGCGACTATGGCTACACCTTC; cdr3_aa: CASRGGDYGYTF
clone_size: few; d_call: -; v_call: TRBV20-1; j_call: TRBJ2-1; cdr3_nt: TGCAGTGCTCCCCCCTTAGGATTTACCTACAATGAGCAGTTCTTC; cdr3_aa: CSAPPLGFTYNEQFF
clone_size: -; d_call: -; v_call: TRBV3-1; j_call: TRBJ2-3; cdr3_nt: TGTGCCAGCAGCCAAATGCGTTATAGCACAGATACGCAGTATTTT; cdr3_aa: CASSQMRYSTDTQYF
clone_size: -; d_call: -; v_call: TRBV7-9; j_call: TRBJ1-2; cdr3_nt: TGTGCCAGCAGCCCTCGGCTCGTGGGTGGGGACGTGAGAGGCTACACCTTC; cdr3_aa: CASSPRLVGGDVRGYTF
clone_size: -; d_call: -; v_call: TRBV2; j_call: TRBJ1-5; cdr3_nt: TGTGCCAGCAGGAACAGGGGCAATCAGCCCCAGCATTTT; cdr3_aa: CASRNRGNQPQHF
clone_size: -; d_call: -; v_call: TRBV29-1; j_call: TRBJ2-1; cdr3_nt: TGCAGCGTTGTTGGCGGGCCCTTCATCGAGAGCTCCTACAATGAGCAGTTCTTC; cdr3_aa: CSVVGGPFIESSYNEQFF
clone_size: -; d_call: TRBD1; v_call: TRBV10-3; j_call: TRBJ2-3; cdr3_nt: TGTGCCACCATCAGTCGGGACAGGGGCACAGATACGCAGTATTTT; cdr3_aa: CATISRDRGTDTQYF
clone_size: -; d_call: -; v_call: TRBV27; j_call: TRBJ2-5; cdr3_nt: TGTGCCAGCACAAGGTCTGGGAGAGCTCGGGAGACCCAGTACTTC; cdr3_aa: CASTRSGRARETQYF
clone_size: many; d_call: -; v_call: TRBV29-1; j_call: TRBJ2-3; cdr3_nt: TGCAGCGGGGAGGGACAGCAAACAGATACGCAGTATTTT; cdr3_aa: CSGEGQQTDTQYF
clone_size: few; d_call: TRBD2; v_call: TRBV7-9; j_call: TRBJ2-1; cdr3_nt: TGTGCCAGCAGCTTAGCGGCTAGCGGCCACAATGAGCAGTTCTTC; cdr3_aa: CASSLAASGHNEQFF
clone_size: -; d_call: -; v_call: TRBV12-3/TRBV12-4; j_call: TRBJ2-2; cdr3_nt: TGTGCCAGCAGCCCAACCGCGACAGGAACCACCGGGGAGCTGTTTTTT; cdr3_aa: CASSPTATGTTGELFF
clone_size: many; d_call: -; v_call: TRBV12-3/TRBV12-4; j_call: TRBJ2-7; cdr3_nt: TGTGCCAGCAATCAAGGCGCCTACGAGCAGTACTTC; cdr3_aa: CASNQGAYEQYF
clone_size: few; d_call: TRBD2; v_call: TRBV6-2/TRBV6-3; j_call: TRBJ2-7; cdr3_nt: TGTGCCAGCAGTTATAGGGACTACGTAACCTACGAGCAGTACTTC; cdr3_aa: CASSYRDYVTYEQYF
clone_size: many; d_call: -; v_call: TRBV3-1; j_call: TRBJ1-2; cdr3_nt: TGTGCCAGCAGCCAAGGCCAATACGGCTACACCTTC; cdr3_aa: CASSQGQYGYTF
clone_size: -; d_call: -; v_call: TRBV11-2; j_call: TRBJ2-3; cdr3_nt: TGTGCCAGCGACCCCCAACAGGGAGCGCAGTATTTT; cdr3_aa: CASDPQQGAQYF
clone_size: once; d_call: TRBD2; v_call: TRBV29-1; j_call: TRBJ2-3; cdr3_nt: TGCAGCGTTGAAGTCCTAGCGGGGGGATCCCCAGATACGCAGTATTTT; cdr3_aa: CSVEVLAGGSPDTQYF
clone_size: -; d_call: -; v_call: TRBV12-3/TRBV12-4; j_call: TRBJ1-2; cdr3_nt: TGTGCCAGTTCCTTGAGGGTCGGCTACACCTTC; cdr3_aa: CASSLRVGYTF
clone_size: few; d_call: -; v_call: TRBV12-3/TRBV12-4; j_call: TRBJ2-7; cdr3_nt: TGTGCCAGCACCCTTGGGCCGCTCGCAAGCGAGCAGTACTTC; cdr3_aa: CASTLGPLASEQYF
clone_size: -; d_call: -; v_call: TRBV14; j_call: TRBJ2-5; cdr3_nt: TGTGCCAGCACGGAGACCCAGTACTTC; cdr3_aa: CASTETQYF
clone_size: few; d_call: TRBD1; v_call: TRBV5-6; j_call: TRBJ2-5; cdr3_nt: TGTGCCAGCAGCCCGTCCGGGACAGGGAGGCTGTACTTC; cdr3_aa: CASSPSGTGRLYF
clone_size: few; d_call: -; v_call: TRBV27; j_call: TRBJ2-7; cdr3_nt: TGTGCCAGCAGTTCCACAACAGGGCCTGGGTTTCCCCGCTACGAGCAGTACTTC; cdr3_aa: CASSSTTGPGFPRYEQYF
clone_size: -; d_call: -; v_call: TRBV20-1; j_call: TRBJ1-1; cdr3_nt: TGCAGTGCTACGGTCTCCAGGACGCACACTGAAGCTTTCTTT; cdr3_aa: CSATVSRTHTEAFF
clone_size: few; d_call: -; v_call: TRBV5-1; j_call: TRBJ1-1; cdr3_nt: TGCGCCAGCAGCCGTGACAAGAACACTGAAGCTTTCTTT; cdr3_aa: CASSRDKNTEAFF
clone_size: -; d_call: -; v_call: TRBV6-5; j_call: TRBJ1-1; cdr3_nt: TGTGCCAGCAGTTACTCGGAATTTAACACTGAAGCTTTCTTT; cdr3_aa: CASSYSEFNTEAFF
clone_size: -; d_call: TRBD2; v_call: TRBV18; j_call: TRBJ2-3; cdr3_nt: TGTGCCAGCTCAACGAGCGGGAGGTACACAGATACGCAGTATTTT; cdr3_aa: CASSTSGRYTDTQYF
clone_size: many; d_call: TRBD1; v_call: TRBV27; j_call: TRBJ2-1; cdr3_nt: TGTGCCAGCAGTTTCTTAGGTCCAACAGGGGGTGAGCAGTTCTTC; cdr3_aa: CASSFLGPTGGEQFF
clone_size: few; d_call: -; v_call: TRBV7-2; j_call: TRBJ1-2; cdr3_nt: TGTGCCAGCAGCTTAGGTTCGGCAGACTACTATGGCTACACCTTC; cdr3_aa: CASSLGSADYYGYTF
clone_size: -; d_call: -; v_call: TRBV7-2; j_call: TRBJ2-3; cdr3_nt: TGTGCCAGCACCTTACAGGGATCAGATACGCAGTATTTT; cdr3_aa: CASTLQGSDTQYF
clone_size: -; d_call: -; v_call: TRBV7-9; j_call: TRBJ2-1; cdr3_nt: TGTGCCAGCAGCCAAGGACTTTCCAAATCTTCCTACAATGAGCAGTTCTTC; cdr3_aa: CASSQGLSKSSYNEQFF
clone_size: -; d_call: -; v_call: TRBV11-2; j_call: TRBJ1-1; cdr3_nt: TGTGCCAGCAGCTTAGAGGGCGTACTGGGCACTGAAGCTTTCTTT; cdr3_aa: CASSLEGVLGTEAFF
clone_size: -; d_call: -; v_call: TRBV10-3; j_call: TRBJ2-3; cdr3_nt: TGTGCCATCAGTGACCCCAGGAGCACAGATACGCAGTATTTT; cdr3_aa: CAISDPRSTDTQYF
clone_size: -; d_call: TRBD2; v_call: TRBV2; j_call: TRBJ2-7; cdr3_nt: TGTGCCAGCAGTGTAGCGGGGCCAGCCTACGAGCAGTACTTC; cdr3_aa: CASSVAGPAYEQYF
clone_size: -; d_call: -; v_call: TRBV12-3/TRBV12-4; j_call: TRBJ2-1; cdr3_nt: TGTGCCAGCAGTTCACCTAATATCCGCTCCTACAATGAGCAGTTCTTC; cdr3_aa: CASSSPNIRSYNEQFF
clone_size: -; d_call: -; v_call: TRBV5-1; j_call: TRBJ2-1; cdr3_nt: TGCGCCAGCAGCTTTAACCACCCGGAGGGTGAGCAGTTCTTC; cdr3_aa: CASSFNHPEGEQFF
clone_size: -; d_call: -; v_call: TRBV6-2/TRBV6-3; j_call: TRBJ2-1; cdr3_nt: TGTGCCAGCAGTCCCCTAAGGGAGAGTATGTACAATGAGCAGTTCTTC; cdr3_aa: CASSPLRESMYNEQFF
clone_size: -; d_call: -; v_call: TRBV3-1; j_call: TRBJ2-7; cdr3_nt: TGTGCCAGCAGCCAAGTAGAGGCCCACGAGCAGTACTTC; cdr3_aa: CASSQVEAHEQYF
clone_size: many; d_call: -; v_call: TRBV5-1; j_call: TRBJ2-7; cdr3_nt: TGCGCCAGCGGGGAATCTTTCCCCTCCTACGAGCAGTACTTC; cdr3_aa: CASGESFPSYEQYF
clone_size: -; d_call: TRBD2; v_call: TRBV15; j_call: TRBJ2-7; cdr3_nt: TGTGCCACCAGCAGAGCCTCAGACACTAGCGGGCGTGGAAGGGAGCAGTACTTC; cdr3_aa: CATSRASDTSGRGREQYF